This record covers a single T cell receptor (beta chain). Germline assignment: CDR1 ENHRY and CDR2 SYGVKD. V lost 3 bases and J lost 4, with 15 bases in between. The CDR3 length is 16 residues. The sample is drawn from a study of blood T cell repertoires in COVID-19. Methods used by the authors: Quantification of nucleated cells was approximated via reference gene primer amplification. Sequencing was performed with immunoSEQ multiplex PCR; in TCRdb, only in-frame clones are kept and a portion is missing. V and J calls plus clone size are reproduced from that table; the DNA served to infer D and trimming. Of approximately 210,000 clones in the sample, roughly four fifths were seen once.

The clonotype comes from a woman in her forties or fifties with active or convalescent COVID-19. The rearrangement joins TRBV10-3 to TRBJ2-2; tentative D call: TRBD2 (7 bases). Sample: peripheral blood. This CDR3 is CAISDGGALGTGELFF. The CDR3 coding sequence is TGTGCCATCAGTGATGGGGGGGCGCTGGGCACCGGGGAGCTGTTTTTT.